This T cell receptor beta chain was documented in a study of blood T cells in healthy people across ages. Combining a sample-barcoded 5' primer with a J-beta primer mix, a second PCR ran for 7 to 11 cycles. TCRdb re-called the 5' RACE reads through MiXCR, storing one row per CDR3 protein. This table has approximately 800,000 distinct CDR3 sequences, around two thirds appearing once. The CDR3 is 16 residues long. CDR1 and CDR2 (germline): SGHDT, YYEEEE. Trimming cost V 0 bases and J 3 bases, with 15 bases left between them. Whenever a sample was processed, at least 7 million PBMCs were isolated. Findings and limits, study-wide: Older age coincided with a roughly linear decline in TCR beta diversity per million T cells.

A single count supports this clonotype. The antigen is unknown. This TCR was sampled from a young man in good health. The sequencing input was blood. This chain connects TRBV5-6 to TRBJ1-2, with D uncertain. This chain's CDR3 is CASSLVGWTRDYGYTF. In DNA form, the CDR3 reads TGTGCCAGCAGCTTGGTCGGGTGGACTCGGGACTATGGCTACACCTTC.